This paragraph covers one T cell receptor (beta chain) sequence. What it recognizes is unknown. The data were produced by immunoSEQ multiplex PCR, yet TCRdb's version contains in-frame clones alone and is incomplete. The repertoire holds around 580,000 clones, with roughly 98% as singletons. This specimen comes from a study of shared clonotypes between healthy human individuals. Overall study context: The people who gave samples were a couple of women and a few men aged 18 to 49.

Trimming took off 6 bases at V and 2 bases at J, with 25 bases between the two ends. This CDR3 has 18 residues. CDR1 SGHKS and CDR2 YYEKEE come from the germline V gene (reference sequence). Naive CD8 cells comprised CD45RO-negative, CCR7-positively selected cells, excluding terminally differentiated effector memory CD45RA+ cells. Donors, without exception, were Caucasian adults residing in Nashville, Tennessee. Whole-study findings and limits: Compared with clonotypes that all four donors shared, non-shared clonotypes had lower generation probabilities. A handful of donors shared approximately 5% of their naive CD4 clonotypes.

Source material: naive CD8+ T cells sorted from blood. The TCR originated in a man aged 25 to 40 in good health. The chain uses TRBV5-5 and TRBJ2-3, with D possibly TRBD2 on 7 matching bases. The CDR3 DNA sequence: TGTGCCAGCACCACAGGGCCGGGGGGCATGGAGGACACAGATACGCAGTATTTT. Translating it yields CASTTGPGGMEDTDTQYF.